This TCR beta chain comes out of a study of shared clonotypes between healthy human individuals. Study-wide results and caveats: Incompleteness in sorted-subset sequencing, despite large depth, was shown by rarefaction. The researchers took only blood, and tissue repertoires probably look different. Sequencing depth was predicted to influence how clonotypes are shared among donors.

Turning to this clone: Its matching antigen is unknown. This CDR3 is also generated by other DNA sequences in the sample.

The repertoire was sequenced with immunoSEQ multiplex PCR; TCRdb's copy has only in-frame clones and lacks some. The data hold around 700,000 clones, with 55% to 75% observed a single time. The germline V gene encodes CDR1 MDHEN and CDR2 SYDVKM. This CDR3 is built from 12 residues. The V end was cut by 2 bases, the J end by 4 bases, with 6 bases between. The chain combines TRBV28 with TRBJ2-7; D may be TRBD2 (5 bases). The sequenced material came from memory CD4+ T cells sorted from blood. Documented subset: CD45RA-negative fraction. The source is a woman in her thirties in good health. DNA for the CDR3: TGTGCCAGCAGTTTACGGGGTTACGAGCAGTACTTC. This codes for CASSLRGYEQYF.